The 30 T cell receptor beta chains given below trace back to one sample, sequenced in a study of cytomegalovirus exposure and HLA in healthy donors. Both 60 Vbeta primers and 13 Jbeta primers went into the PCR. Some clones are missing from TCRdb's copy, which holds only in-frame ones; the method was immunoSEQ multiplex PCR. The sample has some 120,000 clones, 70% to 85% seen once. The sequenced material came from PBMCs. The receptors originated from a human donor in good health.

This chain joins TRBV18 and TRBJ2-7; 10 bases agree with TRBD1. The CDR3 extends over 14 amino acids. The V segment lost 0 bases and the J segment 5 bases; nucleotides outside the gene matches: 1. Germline V CDR1 and CDR2: KGHSH, LQKENI. The DNA for the CDR3 is TGTGCCAGCTCACCACCGACAGGGGGCCACGAGCAGTACTTC. Protein sequence: CASSPPTGGHEQYF.

The J gene is TRBJ1-5, the V gene TRBV19; D is ambiguous. The CDR3 is 16 residues long. Trimming cost V 5 bases and J 1 base, with 15 bases left between them. Germline V lookup: CDR1 LNHDA, CDR2 SQIVND (reference sequence). The chain's CDR3 is CASSFSRPGSNQPQHF. CDR3 DNA: TGTGCCAGTAGTTTCAGCCGGCCCGGGAGCAATCAGCCCCAGCATTTT.

A single count supports this clone. The gene calls are TRBV19 and TRBJ1-2; 9 nucleotides agree with TRBD1. Unmatched junction bases numbered 8, after V lost 9 bases and J lost 6 bases. Germline CDR1 and CDR2: LNHDA and SQIVND (reference sequence). The CDR3 runs to 13 residues. In DNA form, the CDR3 reads TGTGCCAGCAGTGACAGGGGGACGAATGGCTACACCTTC. This gives the protein CASSDRGTNGYTF.

V and J are TRBV18 and TRBJ2-3; 14 bases agree with TRBD2. The V gene end was trimmed by 6 bases and the J gene end by 4 bases; junction bases not matched to a gene: 12. The germline CDR1 and CDR2 sequences are KGHSH and LQKENI. CDR3 size: 18 residues. Written as DNA, the CDR3 is TGTGCCAGCTCCCCATACGGGACTAGCGGGAGTTCGGCAGATACGCAGTATTTT. Translating gives CASSPYGTSGSSADTQYF.

The chain employs TRBV7-6 and TRBJ2-1; the match to TRBD2 covers 7 bases. Germline loops: CDR1 SGHVS, CDR2 FNYEAQ. V shed 2 bases and J 6 bases; nucleotides not matched to a gene: 4. The CDR3 has 14 amino acids. The CDR3 coding sequence is TGTGCCAGCAGCTTAACTAGCGCAACCAATGAGCAGTTCTTC. It specifies CASSLTSATNEQFF.

The chain couples TRBV5-5 to TRBJ2-7; D perhaps matches TRBD1 (6 bases). Germline V gene lookup returns CDR1 SGHKS and CDR2 YYEKEE (reference sequence). Trimming stripped 1 base from V and 5 bases from J, with 13 bases between. The CDR3 sequence is 14 residues long. In DNA, the CDR3 is TGTGCCAGCAGCTTGACAGGGCTTCAGAACGAGCAGTACTTC. Translating it yields CASSLTGLQNEQYF.

The rearrangement joins TRBV13 to TRBJ1-6, with TRBD1 matching 7 bases. V shed 0 bases, J shed 7 bases, and the junction held 3 bases outside the gene matches. CDR1 and CDR2 from the germline V gene are PRHDT and FYEKMQ (reference sequence). The CDR3 extends over 15 amino acids. CDR3: CASSLGTGTNSPLHF. As DNA, the CDR3 is TGTGCCAGCAGCTTAGGGACAGGGACCAATTCACCCCTCCACTTT.

The chain combines TRBV28 with TRBJ2-7; TRBD2 matches 11 bases. The CDR3 runs to 16 residues. The germline CDR1 and CDR2 sequences are MDHEN and SYDVKM. V dropped 5 bases and J dropped 4; count of bases not matched to a gene: 10. CDR3 DNA: TGTGCCAGCAGTCCCGTTAGCGGGAGGGGTGGGTACGAGCAGTACTTC. Its protein product is CASSPVSGRGGYEQYF.

The chain carries TRBV6-5 and TRBJ2-1, with D uncertain. Trimming pared 2 bases from V and 9 bases from J, leaving 17 bases between. The germline CDR1 and CDR2 sequences are MNHEY and SVGAGI. This CDR3 is 15 amino acids long. The CDR3, as DNA: TGTGCCAGCAGTTACAAAAACCCAAGACTTGGTGAGCAGTTCTTC. This codes for CASSYKNPRLGEQFF.

The chain links TRBV2 to TRBJ2-1, with TRBD1 matching over 7 bases. J gave up 5 bases and V 8 bases, and 6 bases lay outside the gene matches. Germline lookup yields CDR1 SNHLY and CDR2 FYNNEI. CDR3 length: 13 amino acids. This CDR3 reads CASQRDRDNEQFF. The CDR3 DNA is TGTGCCAGCCAAAGGGACAGAGACAATGAGCAGTTCTTC.

The chain uses TRBV7-9 and TRBJ2-1; TRBD2 matches 9 bases. There are 17 residues in the CDR3. CDR1 and CDR2 (germline): SEHNR, FQNEAQ (reference sequence). V shed 5 bases and J 1 base; nucleotides not matched to a gene: 9. CDR3 amino acids: CASSRRGTSFSYNEQFF. CDR3 DNA sequence: TGTGCCAGCAGCAGAAGAGGGACTAGCTTTTCCTACAATGAGCAGTTCTTC. Full variable domain (missing parts from reference TRBV7-9 and TRBJ2-1): DTGVSQNPRHKITKRGQNVTFRCDPISEHNRLYWYRQTLGQGPEFLTYFQNEAQLEKSRLLSDRFSAERPKGSFSTLEIQRTEQGDSAMYLCASSRRGTSFSYNEQFFGPGTRLTVL.

The chain uses TRBV5-1 and TRBJ2-7; 8 bases align to TRBD1. Trimming took 0 bases from V and 6 from J; bases not matched to a gene: 5. CDR3 length: 14 residues. Germline V gene data show CDR1 as SGHRS and CDR2 as YFSETQ. The CDR3 DNA reads TGCGCCAGCAGCTTGGAACAGGGGGGAGGCGAGCAGTACTTC. This encodes CASSLEQGGGEQYF.

V is TRBV5-4 and J is TRBJ2-1; TRBD2 matches 13 bases. CDR1 and CDR2 (germline): SGHNT, YYREEE (reference sequence). V gave up 4 bases and J gave up 4 bases; unmatched junction bases: 5. The CDR3 is made up of 16 amino acids. The CDR3 DNA follows: TGTGCCAGCAGCAGACTAGCGGGAGGCCATTACAATGAGCAGTTCTTC. It codes for CASSRLAGGHYNEQFF.

The gene calls are TRBV27 and TRBJ1-5; the match to TRBD1 covers 7 bases. Germline assignment: CDR1 MNHEY and CDR2 SMNVEV (reference sequence). The trim removed 3 bases at V and 1 base at J, leaving 3 bases unmatched. The CDR3 has 15 residues. In nucleotides, the CDR3 is TGTGCCAGCAGTTTCGGGACAGCAAGCAATCAGCCCCAGCATTTT. Encoded protein: CASSFGTASNQPQHF.

The chain recombines TRBV10-3 with TRBJ2-7; 9 nucleotides line up with TRBD1. CDR3 length: 14 residues. The germline gives CDR1 ENHRY, CDR2 SYGVKD. V gave up 4 bases and J gave up 6 bases; unmatched junction bases: 7. CDR3 sequence reads: CAISGDRGASEQYF. CDR3 bases: TGTGCCATCAGTGGTGACAGGGGGGCTAGCGAGCAGTACTTC.

This sequence joins TRBV19 and TRBJ1-5; TRBD1 might be the D (5 bases). From germline, CDR1 is LNHDA and CDR2 SQIVND (reference sequence). The V and J ends lost 3 bases and 6 bases respectively, with 12 bases between them. The CDR3 length is 14 residues. CDR3: CASSISGWGQPQHF. CDR3 DNA: TGTGCCAGTAGTATCTCAGGGTGGGGTCAGCCCCAGCATTTT.

This clone has more than one count but fewer than ten. The rearrangement joins TRBV19 to TRBJ1-1; the D gene is possibly TRBD1 (6 bases). The germline V gene encodes CDR1 LNHDA and CDR2 SQIVND (reference sequence). The V end was cut by 4 bases, the J end by 6 bases, with 18 bases between. The CDR3 sequence is 15 residues long. As DNA, the CDR3 is TGTGCCAGTAGTACCCGCTTACAGGGATCGGCTGAAGCTTTCTTT. Translation: CASSTRLQGSAEAFF.

The V gene is TRBV30, the J gene TRBJ1-5, with D perhaps TRBD1 (6 bases). The germline V gene encodes CDR1 GTSNPN and CDR2 SVGIG (reference sequence). This CDR3 has 15 residues. Trimming shortened V by 0 bases and J by 9 bases, and 18 bases separated the two germline ends. The DNA of the CDR3 is TGTGCCTGGAGTGTACCCGGGGCAGGGGAACTGCCCCAGCATTTT. Its protein is CAWSVPGAGELPQHF.

This rearrangement joins TRBV29-1 to TRBJ1-4; 11 bases agree with TRBD1. From germline, CDR1 is SQVTM and CDR2 ANQGSEA. The V gene end was trimmed by 7 bases and the J gene end by 10 bases; junction bases not matched to a gene: 8. The CDR3 contains 13 residues. The CDR3 bases are TGCAGCGCCACCGGGACAGGGGGGGGAAAACTGTTTTTT. It specifies CSATGTGGGKLFF.

This clone was found a few times. The J gene is TRBJ1-1, the V gene TRBV29-1; no reliable D call. The CDR3 totals 13 residues. The germline V gene encodes CDR1 SQVTM and CDR2 ANQGSEA. Trimming shortened V by 7 bases and J by 0 bases, and 12 bases separated the two germline ends. The CDR3 nucleotides are TGCAGCGGTACACAACAAATGAACACTGAAGCTTTCTTT. Its translation: CSGTQQMNTEAFF.

This rearrangement joins TRBV18 to TRBJ2-7; 8 bases agree with TRBD2. Germline V gene lookup returns CDR1 KGHSH and CDR2 LQKENI. The CDR3 is made up of 14 amino acids. The V and J ends lost 3 bases and 5 bases, in that order; junction bases with no gene match: 6. CDR3 loop: CASSPRGRNNEQYF. DNA of the CDR3: TGTGCCAGCTCACCCCGCGGGAGGAATAACGAGCAGTACTTC.

The CDR3 protein is CASSSGHKNTEAFF. The CDR3 bases are TGTGCCAGCAGCTCGGGACACAAGAACACTGAAGCTTTCTTT. V and J are TRBV7-9 and TRBJ1-1, with TRBD1 as a possible D gene (6 bases). The CDR3 has 14 residues. Germline CDR1 SEHNR, CDR2 FQNEAQ (reference sequence). V was shortened by 4 bases and J by 1 base, with 10 bases between the two germline ends.

The chain recombines TRBV19 with TRBJ2-3; D not certain. CDR1 is LNHDA, CDR2 SQIVND, per germline (reference sequence). The V and J ends lost 5 bases and 1 base respectively, with 16 bases between them. CDR3 length equals 16 residues. The CDR3 loop is CASSPQPGTGTDTQYF. CDR3 nucleotides: TGTGCCAGTAGTCCCCAGCCGGGTACGGGCACAGATACGCAGTATTTT.

The V call is TRBV15, the J call TRBJ2-3; the match to TRBD2 covers 10 bases. This CDR3 has 16 amino acids. Trimming removed 0 bases from V and 5 bases from J; junction bases left unmatched: 5. CDR1 LNHNV and CDR2 YYDKDF come from the germline V gene (reference sequence). The CDR3 nucleotides are TGTGCCACCAGCAGAGATCTCCTAGCGGGAGAAGATACGCAGTATTTT. Translated: CATSRDLLAGEDTQYF. Full variable domain (remainder filled in from reference TRBV15 and TRBJ2-3): DAMVIQNPRYQVTQFGKPVTLSCSQTLNHNVMYWYQQKSSQAPKLLFHYYDKDFNNEADTPDNFQSRRPNTSFCFLDIRSPGLGDTAMYLCATSRDLLAGEDTQYFGPGTRLTVL.

This clone has only one observation. One end of the junction fails to match germline, which may point to a read error. This chain joins TRBV7-7 and TRBJ2-1, with 8 bases lining up with TRBD2. The CDR3 length is 15 residues. CDR1 and CDR2 from the germline V gene are SSHAT and FNYEAQ (reference sequence). CDR3 sequence: CASSLGTSGNNEQFF. In DNA form, the CDR3 reads TGTGCTAGCAGCTTAGGCACTAGCGGCAACAATGAGCAGTTCTTC.

The V gene is TRBV5-4, the J gene TRBJ1-1, with 10 positions matching TRBD1. Germline CDR1 reads SGHNT; CDR2 reads YYREEE (reference sequence). V gave up 4 bases and J gave up 10 bases; unmatched junction bases: 7. The CDR3 is 13 residues long. The CDR3 here is CASSRGQGSSAFF. The CDR3 DNA reads as TGTGCCAGCAGCCGGGGACAGGGGAGTTCAGCTTTCTTT.

This chain links TRBV5-4 with TRBJ1-1, with TRBD1 matching 7 bases. Germline V gives CDR1 SGHNT, CDR2 YYREEE (reference sequence). V shed 3 bases and J 4 bases; nucleotides not matched to a gene: 9. The length of the CDR3 is 15 residues. CDR3 sequence: CASSSQTGTGTEAFF. CDR3 in DNA: TGTGCCAGCAGCTCTCAGACAGGGACGGGCACTGAAGCTTTCTTT.

The chain joins TRBV6-6 to TRBJ1-1, with 7 bases fitting TRBD1. The V gene end was trimmed by 6 bases and the J gene end by 8 bases; junction bases not matched to a gene: 12. The germline gives CDR1 MNHNY, CDR2 SVGAGI (reference sequence). This CDR3 spans 14 amino acids. The CDR3 loop is CASRLDRARGEAFF. CDR3 in DNA: TGTGCCAGCAGACTAGACAGGGCCCGAGGGGAAGCTTTCTTT.

This rearrangement joins TRBV27 to TRBJ1-2, with 8 bases fitting TRBD1. Germline V gene data show CDR1 as MNHEY and CDR2 as SMNVEV (reference sequence). The CDR3 covers 16 residues. V trimming: 5 bases; J trimming: 4 bases; junction bases outside the gene matches: 12. CDR3 sequence: CASSLQADRGIYGYTF. DNA of the CDR3: TGTGCCAGCAGTCTCCAAGCAGACAGGGGTATCTATGGCTACACCTTC.

This chain joins TRBV27 and TRBJ2-1, with 9 bases matching TRBD2. V shed 5 bases, J shed 6 bases, and the junction held 11 bases outside the gene matches. The germline CDR1 and CDR2 sequences are MNHEY and SMNVEV (reference sequence). The CDR3 totals 16 residues. CDR3 nucleotide sequence: TGTGCCAGCAGTCCCCTATCTAGCGGGACCGGCAATGAGCAGTTCTTC. Translated, it gives CASSPLSSGTGNEQFF.